This TCR beta chain is drawn from a study of sequential checkpoint blockade in melanoma. Background on the study: Maintenance nivolumab came after either treatment sequence.

The sample's treatment: randomized to nivolumab then ipilimumab (arm A) or the reverse (arm B). Live CD3+CD8+ CD19− CD56− cells were sorted from PBMCs. This CDR3 has 18 residues. The V segment lost 5 bases and the J segment 1 base; nucleotides outside the gene matches: 12. Germline loops: CDR1 MGHRA, CDR2 YSYEKL. Sequencing used immunoSEQ multiplex PCR; TCRdb keeps in-frame clones, though not all of them. The table includes approximately 6,100 clones, 50% to 70% detected once. This specimen was CD8+ T cells sorted from blood (inferred from file names), taken from a patient given nivolumab and ipilimumab in sequence. The chain couples TRBV4-1 to TRBJ2-3; 10 nucleotides match TRBD2. The sequence derives from a human donor with melanoma. The CDR3 loop reads CASSDTRASGGRTDTQYF. In DNA, the CDR3 is TGCGCCAGCAGCGATACACGCGCTAGCGGGGGCCGCACAGATACGCAGTATTTT.